The next 27 T cell receptor beta chains were all read from a single sample in a study of human T cells and chemical hapten exposure. TCRdb used MiXCR to reprocess the RACE reads, holding one entry per CDR3 protein. The sample carries approximately 320,000 distinct CDR3 sequences, 5% to 6.5% recorded once. Time point meaning: pre-sensitization, week 0. Indicated treatment: therapeutic diphenylcyclopropenone sensitization with weekly scalp DPC. This material consisted of whole blood, taken in connection with sensitization to the hapten diphenylcyclopropenone (DPC). These receptors were taken from a young woman with alopecia areata. Some clones in this sample may be carry-over from other donors' samples.

J is TRBJ1-1 and V is TRBV5-1; no clear D. V lost 4 bases, J lost 3 bases, and 10 bases lay in between. Germline V lookup: CDR1 SGHRS, CDR2 YFSETQ. The CDR3 has 13 residues. CDR3 nucleotides: TGCGCCAGCAGCGTGGGAGTTCACACTGAAGCTTTCTTT. This sequence encodes CASSVGVHTEAFF.

This clonotype occurred a few times. V and J are TRBV5-1 and TRBJ1-2; no definite D call. The CDR3 contains 14 residues. With 2 bases removed from V and 4 bases from J, the gap between germline ends came to 12 bases. CDR1 and CDR2 (germline): SGHRS, YFSETQ. The CDR3 loop reads CASSFEGRGYGYTF. As DNA, the CDR3 is TGCGCCAGCAGCTTTGAGGGTAGAGGCTATGGCTACACCTTC.

This clonotype was detected only a few times. The chain has TRBV7-6 and TRBJ2-2; 7 bases map to TRBD1. Losses at the gene ends were 4 bases for V and 6 bases for J; bases not matched to a gene: 8. The CDR3 runs 15 residues. In germline, CDR1 is SGHVS, CDR2 FNYEAQ. CDR3 protein: CASSSDREQAGELFF. The CDR3 region has the DNA TGTGCCAGCAGCTCCGACAGGGAACAAGCCGGGGAGCTGTTTTTT.

J is TRBJ1-2 and V is TRBV5-6, with 9 bases matching TRBD1. Germline CDR1 and CDR2: SGHDT and YYEEEE. CDR3 length equals 14 residues. V was pared by 3 bases and J by 5 bases, with 5 bases of the junction left unmatched. Here the CDR3 DNA reads TGTGCCAGCAGCTGGGACAGGGATTGGTATGGCTACACCTTC. Its translation is CASSWDRDWYGYTF.

The chain carries TRBV4-1 and TRBJ1-1; D uncertain. V was trimmed by 0 bases and J by 0 bases, leaving 11 bases between them. This CDR3 region has 16 residues. The germline V gene has CDR1 MGHRA and CDR2 YSYEKL. The CDR3 DNA sequence: TGCGCCAGCAGCCAAGACGTGAGACACCTGAACACTGAAGCTTTCTTT. It translates to CASSQDVRHLNTEAFF.

This clonotype was found a few times. This chain joins TRBV3-1 and TRBJ1-2; weak D call: TRBD1 (5 bases). Per germline, CDR1 LGHDT and CDR2 YNNKEL (reference sequence). The ends were cut back, 0 bases at V and 6 bases at J, with 17 bases in the middle. CDR3 length: 16 amino acids. The DNA of the CDR3 is TGTGCCAGCAGCCAAGAGCACTCGAGGGGATTTCATGGCTACACCTTC. This translates into CASSQEHSRGFHGYTF.

This clonotype was observed at least ten times. The rearrangement uses TRBV2 and TRBJ1-1; the D is unclear. The CDR3 extends over 12 amino acids. Germline V lookup: CDR1 SNHLY, CDR2 FYNNEI. The V end was cut by 3 bases, the J end by 7 bases, with 9 bases between. CDR3 bases: TGTGCCAGCAGTGAGACAAGGGTTGAAGCTTTCTTT. This codes for CASSETRVEAFF.

This clonotype was picked up a small number of times. The V gene is TRBV7-3, the J gene TRBJ1-6; D ambiguous. Germline V gene data show CDR1 as SGHTA and CDR2 as FQGTGA. Trimming took 0 bases from V and 10 from J, leaving 13 bases between them. The CDR3 contains 15 residues. CDR3 nucleotide sequence: TGTGCCAGCAGCTTAACTGGTGGTTTCCTATCACCCCTCCACTTT. Amino acid sequence: CASSLTGGFLSPLHF.

The V call is TRBV18, the J call TRBJ2-6; D is possibly TRBD1 (5 bases). Trimming removed 0 bases from V and 0 bases from J, with 12 bases in between. The CDR3 extends over 18 amino acids. Germline V lookup: CDR1 KGHSH, CDR2 LQKENI. The CDR3 coding sequence is TGTGCCAGCTCACCACCGGGGCCAGGCCACTCTGGGGCCAACGTCCTGACTTTC. It encodes CASSPPGPGHSGANVLTF.

The sample holds a few counts of this clonotype. V usage is TRBV6-1 and J usage is TRBJ2-3; D is possibly TRBD2 (6 bases). The germline gives CDR1 MNHNS, CDR2 SASEGT. Trimming stripped 1 base from V and 2 bases from J, with 13 bases between. The CDR3 has 16 amino acids. The CDR3 bases are TGTGCCAGCAGTGAAGTCGGAGGGTCCTTCACAGATACGCAGTATTTT. Translation: CASSEVGGSFTDTQYF.

The V call is TRBV4-3, the J call TRBJ2-5; TRBD2 matches at 7 bases. Germline-derived CDR1 and CDR2 are LGHNA and YSLEER. The CDR3 length is 14 residues. V shed 1 base, J shed 5 bases, and the junction held 4 bases outside the gene matches. The CDR3, as DNA: TGCGCCAGCAGCCAAGGACTAGCCGTGGAGACCCAGTACTTC. Translation: CASSQGLAVETQYF.

This clonotype has more than one count but fewer than ten. This chain joins TRBV7-8 and TRBJ2-5, with D perhaps matching TRBD2 (6 bases). Germline V gives CDR1 SGHVS, CDR2 FQNEAQ. The CDR3 covers 16 residues. Trimming shortened V by 0 bases and J by 5 bases, and 16 bases separated the two germline ends. CDR3 residues: CASSLAGVTSRETQYF. The CDR3 region has the DNA TGTGCCAGCAGCTTAGCGGGTGTTACTAGCAGGGAGACCCAGTACTTC.

This clonotype came up a few times. The chain links TRBV4-2 to TRBJ2-5; 7 nucleotides line up with TRBD1. There are 16 residues in the CDR3. Per germline, CDR1 LGHNA and CDR2 YNFKEQ. Losses at the gene ends were 4 bases for V and 5 bases for J; bases not matched to a gene: 13. In nucleotides, the CDR3 is TGTGCCAGCAGCCCCACGAGACAGGGCGTGGAGGAGACCCAGTACTTC. This sequence encodes CASSPTRQGVEETQYF.

This clonotype has a handful of counts. This rearrangement joins TRBV11-3 to TRBJ2-1, with a tentative D call TRBD2 (5 bases). The V end lost 3 bases, the J end lost 8 bases, and 14 bases lay between the germline ends. Germline values: CDR1 SGHNT, CDR2 YENEEA. The CDR3 length is 14 residues. The CDR3 sequence is CASSFDTRSDEQFF. CDR3 nucleotides: TGTGCCAGCAGCTTTGATACTAGATCAGATGAGCAGTTCTTC.

Only a few counts were recorded for this clonotype. The chain couples TRBV4-2 to TRBJ2-3, with 8 bases fitting TRBD2. The CDR3 loop spans 17 amino acids. V shed 0 bases and J 2 bases; nucleotides not matched to a gene: 7. CDR1 is LGHNA and CDR2 is YNFKEQ in the germline V gene. CDR3 nucleotide sequence: TGTGCCAGCAGCCAAGAGGCCAGCGGGGGACCCACAGATACGCAGTATTTT. It translates to CASSQEASGGPTDTQYF.

Many counts were recorded for this clonotype. The J gene is TRBJ2-7, the V gene TRBV9; a weak D match, TRBD2 (6 bases). This CDR3 comprises 16 residues. V was shortened by 2 bases and J by 0 bases, with 15 bases between the two germline ends. The germline CDR1 and CDR2 sequences are SGDLS and YYNGEE. CDR3 nucleotide sequence: TGTGCCAGCAGCGTGGAGGGCCGGGCCTACTCCTACGAGCAGTACTTC. It specifies CASSVEGRAYSYEQYF.

This chain joins TRBV2 and TRBJ2-5, with D possibly TRBD2 on 6 matching bases. The CDR3 sequence is 14 residues long. V gave up 5 bases and J gave up 0 bases, with 10 bases separating them. From germline, CDR1 is SNHLY and CDR2 FYNNEI. This chain's CDR3 is CASSPRTNQETQYF. The DNA for the CDR3 is TGTGCCAGCAGTCCTCGGACTAACCAAGAGACCCAGTACTTC.

The chain has TRBV7-9 and TRBJ1-4; 7 bases fit TRBD1. V dropped 5 bases and J dropped 8; count of bases not matched to a gene: 11. The CDR3 loop spans 15 amino acids. CDR1 is SEHNR, CDR2 FQNEAQ, per germline (reference sequence). In DNA, the CDR3 is TGTGCCAGCAGCACAGGGACAGTCCGGCGGGAAAAACTGTTTTTT. This gives the protein CASSTGTVRREKLFF.

As to this clonotype: This clone may be a read error of a much larger clone one base away. Without the conserved terminal phenylalanine or tryptophan, this CDR3 likely stems from a read error. The chain has TRBV6-2 or TRBV6-3 and TRBJ2-1, with D perhaps TRBD2 (6 bases). The V end was cut by 4 bases, the J end by 4 bases, with 11 bases between. CDR1 and CDR2 (germline): MNHEY, SVGEGT. The CDR3 is made up of 14 amino acids. The CDR3 DNA reads TGTGCCAGCAGTTGGGGGGAGTTATACAATGAGCAGTTCCTC. Amino acid sequence: CASSWGELYNEQFL.

This clonotype was recorded at least ten times. The CDR3 is CASSEGGVTDTQYF. The CDR3 region has the DNA TGTGCCAGCAGTGAAGGGGGCGTAACAGATACGCAGTATTTT. The chain employs TRBV6-4 and TRBJ2-3, with 7 nucleotides matching TRBD1. This CDR3 has 14 residues. Germline V CDR1 and CDR2: MRHNA, SNTAGT. V gave up 3 bases and J gave up 3 bases; unmatched junction bases: 3.

This clonotype has ten or more counts. The chain uses TRBV4-3 and TRBJ2-3, with 11 bases aligning to TRBD2. Looked up from germline, CDR1 is LGHNA and CDR2 is YSLEER. Unmatched junction bases numbered 3, after V lost 2 bases and J lost 2 bases. The CDR3 runs to 16 residues. The chain's CDR3 is CASSQQLAGATDTQYF. The CDR3 nucleotides read TGCGCCAGCAGCCAACAACTAGCGGGGGCCACAGATACGCAGTATTTT.

This clonotype was detected only a few times. The chain uses TRBV9 and TRBJ1-2; 9 bases match TRBD1. Germline CDR1 SGDLS, CDR2 YYNGEE. The V segment lost 3 bases and the J segment 7 bases; nucleotides outside the gene matches: 7. The CDR3 loop spans 14 amino acids. CDR3 residues: CASSATGGGSGYTF. CDR3 DNA sequence: TGTGCCAGCAGCGCGACAGGGGGAGGTAGTGGCTACACCTTC.

This clonotype was observed at least ten times. The V gene is TRBV4-3, the J gene TRBJ1-1; 10 bases are a match to TRBD1. The CDR3 runs to 18 residues. Germline-derived CDR1 and CDR2 are LGHNA and YSLEER. The J segment lost 4 bases and the V segment lost 5 bases, leaving 16 bases of the junction unmatched. Here the CDR3 DNA reads TGCGCCAGCAGCTCTCCTCTGGGACAGGGGCCCAGGGGCACTGAAGCTTTCTTT. Translated, it gives CASSSPLGQGPRGTEAFF.

This chain uses TRBV5-4 with TRBJ1-1; TRBD1 agrees at 7 bases. Trimming at V came to 0 bases and at J to 9 bases, leaving 8 bases not matched to a gene. This CDR3 has 14 amino acids. The germline V gene encodes CDR1 SGHNT and CDR2 YYREEE (reference sequence). CDR3 residues: CASSLARGQVKAFF. In DNA form, the CDR3 reads TGTGCCAGCAGCTTGGCGAGGGGGCAGGTGAAAGCTTTCTTT.

The J gene is TRBJ1-3, the V gene TRBV2, with no clear D. Germline V gene sequence: CDR1 SNHLY, CDR2 FYNNEI. Trimming took 1 base from V and 8 from J, leaving 3 bases between them. The CDR3 runs 11 residues. Here the CDR3 reads CASSEEDTIYF. In DNA form, the CDR3 reads TGTGCCAGCAGTGAAGAGGACACCATATATTTT.

This clonotype has a count of ten or more. The gene calls are TRBV29-1 and TRBJ1-5, with 7 bases identical to TRBD1. The length of the CDR3 is 14 residues. Germline V gives CDR1 SQVTM, CDR2 ANQGSEA. With V trimmed by 6 bases and J by 5 bases, 10 bases remained unmatched. CDR3 protein: CSVAPTGADQPQHF. In DNA, the CDR3 is TGCAGCGTCGCGCCTACAGGGGCGGATCAGCCCCAGCATTTT.

The V call is TRBV10-2, the J call TRBJ2-3; D is perhaps TRBD2 (7 bases). Trimming removed 3 bases at V and 3 bases at J, with 13 bases between. Germline CDR1 and CDR2: WSHSY and SAAADI. The CDR3 spans 15 residues. The CDR3 bases are TGCGCCAGCAGTGATCGGGGGGCTCCTACAGATACGCAGTATTTT. The encoded protein is CASSDRGAPTDTQYF.